The 26 T cell receptor beta chains below were found in one sample sequenced in a study of control samples from healthy donors and cancer patients. Sequenced by immunoSEQ multiplex PCR; TCRdb stores in-frame clones only, minus some. The table has under 65,000 clones, 90% seen once. The material sequenced was PBMCs. Receptors were obtained from a woman aged 45-59 years with colorectal cancer.

This clone appeared a single time. The chain has TRBV4-2 and TRBJ1-2; possibly TRBD1 for D (5 bases). The V gene lost 0 bases and the J gene lost 1 base, with 9 bases spanning the gap. Germline values: CDR1 LGHNA, CDR2 YNFKEQ. This CDR3 is built from 15 residues. The CDR3 loop reads CASSQDLGGNYGYTF. In nucleotides, the CDR3 is TGTGCCAGCAGCCAAGATTTGGGGGGTAACTATGGCTACACCTTC.

Worth noting for this clone: A junction end diverges from the germline sequence, so it may reflect a read error. The sample has other DNA sequences that encode this CDR3 too. The chain links TRBV6-2 or TRBV6-3 to TRBJ1-5, with D possibly matching TRBD1 (6 bases). The CDR3 is 15 amino acids. CDR1 MNHEY and CDR2 SVGEGT come from the germline V gene. The CDR3 nucleotides are TGCGCCAGCAGCTATACAGGGTCTCGAAATCAGCCCCAGCATTTT. Encoded protein: CASSYTGSRNQPQHF.

The chain joins TRBV27 to TRBJ1-2; D remains unclear. The CDR3 length is 14 residues. V shed 8 bases and J shed 7 bases, with 20 bases lying between them. Germline values: CDR1 MNHEY, CDR2 SMNVEV (reference sequence). The CDR3: CASGKENLFFGYTF. The CDR3 DNA sequence: TGTGCCAGCGGGAAGGAGAACCTATTCTTTGGCTACACCTTC.

The chain uses TRBV6-6 and TRBJ2-3; a possible D gene is TRBD2 (5 bases). Germline CDR1 and CDR2: MNHNY and SVGAGI (reference sequence). The V and J ends lost 5 bases and 3 bases respectively, with 12 bases between them. This CDR3 spans 14 amino acids. CDR3 in DNA: TGTGCCAGCAGTCCCCGGGAAAAAACAGATACGCAGTATTTT. Translated, it gives CASSPREKTDTQYF.

With regard to this clone: The sample has other DNA sequences that encode this CDR3 too. This rearrangement joins TRBV24-1 to TRBJ2-3, with D uncertain. The CDR3 is 13 amino acids. With 2 bases removed from V and 4 bases from J, the gap between germline ends came to 6 bases. Germline V lookup: CDR1 KGHDR, CDR2 SFDVKD. CDR3 DNA: TGTGCCACCAGTGATTCCTCCCCAGATACGCAGTATTTT. Encoded protein: CATSDSSPDTQYF.

This chain joins TRBV2 and TRBJ1-1; D might be TRBD1 (5 bases). The CDR3 sequence is 12 residues long. Per the germline V gene, CDR1 is SNHLY and CDR2 is FYNNEI. V was clipped by 8 bases and J by 3 bases, with 10 bases between them. The CDR3 sequence: CASWDSYTEAFF. CDR3 sequence (DNA): TGTGCCAGCTGGGACTCTTACACTGAAGCTTTCTTT.

V usage is TRBV20-1 and J usage is TRBJ1-1, with unresolved D. Germline loops: CDR1 DFQATT, CDR2 SNEGSKA (reference sequence). The CDR3 runs 11 residues. The V end was cut by 2 bases, the J end by 9 bases, with 10 bases between. Written as DNA, the CDR3 is TGCAGTGCTAGACTCCTCGTTCAAGCTTTCTTT. Translation gives CSARLLVQAFF.

The gene calls are TRBV5-1 and TRBJ2-3; no firm D call. The V gene's germline CDR1 is SGHRS and CDR2 YFSETQ. Trimming pared 2 bases from V and 0 bases from J, leaving 13 bases between. The CDR3 sequence is 16 residues long. The DNA of the CDR3 is TGCGCCAGCAGCTTAACAGAGACCAAGAGCACAGATACGCAGTATTTT. Translating gives CASSLTETKSTDTQYF.

This clone was observed a single time. This sequence joins TRBV4-2 and TRBJ2-3, with TRBD2 identical over 8 bases. The V and J ends lost 5 bases and 1 base, in that order; junction bases with no gene match: 5. Germline assignment: CDR1 LGHNA and CDR2 YNFKEQ. CDR3 length equals 15 residues. The CDR3 bases are TGTGCCAGCAGCTCAAAAGCGGGAGGCACAGATACGCAGTATTTT. Amino acids: CASSSKAGGTDTQYF.

V usage is TRBV10-3 and J usage is TRBJ2-2, with TRBD1 matching 11 bases. The V gene's germline CDR1 is ENHRY and CDR2 SYGVKD. Trimming cost V 2 bases and J 1 base; bases outside gene matches: 12. This CDR3 comprises 20 residues. The CDR3 region is CAISEDQGLGTGGNTGELFF. The CDR3 DNA is TGTGCCATCAGTGAGGACCAAGGGCTGGGGACAGGGGGGAACACCGGGGAGCTGTTTTTT.

The gene calls are TRBV7-2 and TRBJ1-5, with D possibly TRBD1 on 5 matching bases. CDR1 and CDR2 (germline): SGHTA, FQGNSA. The CDR3 spans 15 residues. The V end was cut by 5 bases, the J end by 5 bases, with 16 bases between. In DNA form, the CDR3 reads TGTGCCAGCAGCCCAGGGACCGCGGGGGATCAGCCCCAGCATTTT. Protein sequence: CASSPGTAGDQPQHF.

Of note for this clone: The junction departs from germline at one end; a sequencing error may be responsible. V is TRBV7-7 and J is TRBJ1-1; TRBD1 is a possible D gene (5 bases). The CDR3 is made up of 15 amino acids. Germline V gene data show CDR1 as SSHAT and CDR2 as FNYEAQ (reference sequence). This CDR3 reads CASSLNRQRNTEAFF. CDR3 in DNA: TGTGCTAGCAGCTTAAACAGACAGCGGAACACTGAAGCTTTCTTT.

V is TRBV6-5 and J is TRBJ2-7, with a weak D call TRBD1 (6 bases). V lost 1 base and J lost 5, with 15 bases in between. This CDR3 has 15 amino acids. CDR1 MNHEY and CDR2 SVGAGI come from the germline V gene. The CDR3 nucleotides are TGTGCCAGCAGTTACTATCGGGACAAGATAAACGAGCAGTACTTC. Encoded protein: CASSYYRDKINEQYF.

V gene TRBV7-3 combines with J gene TRBJ2-1; D is perhaps TRBD1 or TRBD2 (6 bases each). This CDR3 contains 17 residues. Trimming took off 5 bases at V and 4 bases at J, with 21 bases between the two ends. In germline, CDR1 is SGHTA, CDR2 FQGTGA. CDR3 sequence: CASSPSTRWRGYNEQFF. CDR3 nucleotides: TGTGCCAGCAGCCCATCTACTCGCTGGAGGGGGTACAATGAGCAGTTCTTC.

The chain uses TRBV11-2 and TRBJ2-7; D perhaps matches TRBD2 (6 bases). V was shortened by 3 bases and J by 7 bases, with 19 bases between the two germline ends. This CDR3 spans 15 amino acids. Germline V gives CDR1 SGHAT, CDR2 FQNNGV. In nucleotides, the CDR3 is TGTGCCAGCAGCTTTCTGGGACTGGTCCCCAGTGAGCAGTACTTC. Protein sequence: CASSFLGLVPSEQYF.

The chain couples TRBV2 to TRBJ2-7; D is ambiguous. Germline loops: CDR1 SNHLY, CDR2 FYNNEI. The CDR3 spans 12 residues. The V end lost 6 bases, the J end lost 0 bases, and 6 bases lay between the germline ends. This CDR3 reads CASRTDSYEQYF. The CDR3 DNA reads as TGTGCCAGCAGGACGGACTCCTACGAGCAGTACTTC.

The chain couples TRBV7-2 to TRBJ2-5; 14 nucleotides match TRBD2. Germline V CDR1 and CDR2: SGHTA, FQGNSA. J gave up 5 bases and V 4 bases, and 9 bases lay outside the gene matches. The CDR3 runs 17 residues. The CDR3 DNA reads TGTGCCAGCAGCTCCAGAGGGACTAGCGGGAGTCCGGAGACCCAGTACTTC. This encodes CASSSRGTSGSPETQYF.

CDR3 region: CAWSVRRTSGNTDTQYF. The CDR3, as DNA: TGTGCCTGGAGTGTACGAAGGACTAGCGGAAACACAGATACGCAGTATTTT. The chain joins TRBV30 to TRBJ2-3; 10 bases are shared with TRBD2. This CDR3 has 17 residues. V was pared by 0 bases and J by 2 bases, with 8 bases of the junction left unmatched. Germline CDR1 reads GTSNPN; CDR2 reads SVGIG (reference sequence).

The chain recombines TRBV6-2 or TRBV6-3 with TRBJ1-2, with 7 positions matching TRBD1. The ends lost 2 bases at V and 4 bases at J; junction bases unmatched: 4. The CDR3 contains 14 residues. The V gene's germline CDR1 is MNHEY and CDR2 SVGEGT. The CDR3 protein is CASSYGTVSYGYTF. In DNA form, the CDR3 reads TGTGCCAGCAGTTACGGGACAGTAAGCTATGGCTACACCTTC.

This clone is a singleton in its sample. CDR3 region: CASRDGPTLYGYTF. In nucleotides, the CDR3 is TGTGCCAGTAGGGACGGACCTACCCTCTATGGCTACACCTTC. V is TRBV19 and J is TRBJ1-2; D is unclear. Trimming removed 6 bases from V and 4 bases from J, with 15 bases in between. This CDR3 is 14 amino acids long. CDR1 is LNHDA and CDR2 is SQIVND in the germline V gene (reference sequence).

Written as DNA, the CDR3 is TGTGCCAGCAGTCCTCCGGGTCCAGGGGGTGAAAAACTGTTTTTT. The encoded protein is CASSPPGPGGEKLFF. The J gene is TRBJ1-4, the V gene TRBV28, with TRBD1 matching over 7 bases. The length of the CDR3 is 15 residues. The ends lost 5 bases at V and 7 bases at J; junction bases unmatched: 10. CDR1 is MDHEN, CDR2 SYDVKM, per germline.

V gene TRBV6-2 or TRBV6-3 combines with J gene TRBJ2-1; tentatively, D is TRBD1 (6 bases). V was clipped by 7 bases and J by 6 bases, with 19 bases between them. The CDR3 has 15 amino acids. Germline assignment: CDR1 MNHEY and CDR2 SVGEGT. CDR3 DNA sequence: TGTGCCAGCACTTATATGACAGGAGAAATCAATGAGCAGTTCTTC. Protein sequence: CASTYMTGEINEQFF.

The chain has TRBV5-1 and TRBJ1-4; TRBD1 agrees at 9 bases. The CDR3 runs to 16 residues. Germline assignment: CDR1 SGHRS and CDR2 YFSETQ. The J segment lost 6 bases and the V segment lost 4 bases, leaving 10 bases of the junction unmatched. The CDR3 DNA reads as TGCGCCAGCAGCGAAAATATCGACAGGGGGTATGAAAAACTGTTTTTT. Protein sequence: CASSENIDRGYEKLFF.

To note about this clone: Other DNA sequences in the same sample also yield this CDR3. V usage is TRBV29-1 and J usage is TRBJ1-1; D ambiguous. The CDR3 is 10 residues long. Germline V gene sequence: CDR1 SQVTM, CDR2 ANQGSEA. V was trimmed by 7 bases and J by 2 bases, leaving 5 bases between them. For the CDR3, the DNA is TGCAGCGCGGGAAACACTGAAGCTTTCTTT. Translated, it gives CSAGNTEAFF.

The rearrangement joins TRBV5-1 to TRBJ2-3, with D perhaps matching TRBD1 or TRBD2 (6 bases each). CDR1 is SGHRS, CDR2 YFSETQ, per germline. The CDR3 length is 14 residues. Trimming removed 4 bases at V and 2 bases at J, with 11 bases between. The CDR3 DNA reads TGCGCCAGCAGCCCGGAGGGGGACACAGATACGCAGTATTTT. The encoded protein is CASSPEGDTDTQYF. The variable domain in full, completed from reference TRBV5-1 and TRBJ2-3, reads KAGVTQTPRYLIKTRGQQVTLSCSPISGHRSVSWYQQTPGQGLQFLFEYFSETQRNKGNFPGRFSGRQFSNSRSEMNVSTLELGDSALYLCASSPEGDTDTQYFGPGTRLTVL.

V is TRBV2 and J is TRBJ2-7, with D possibly matching TRBD1 (6 bases). Germline V gives CDR1 SNHLY, CDR2 FYNNEI. With 3 bases removed from V and 4 bases from J, the gap between germline ends came to 19 bases. The CDR3 covers 16 residues. The CDR3 loop is CASSDGRQGSYYEQYF. The CDR3 DNA reads TGTGCCAGCAGTGACGGGCGGCAGGGGTCGTATTACGAGCAGTACTTC.